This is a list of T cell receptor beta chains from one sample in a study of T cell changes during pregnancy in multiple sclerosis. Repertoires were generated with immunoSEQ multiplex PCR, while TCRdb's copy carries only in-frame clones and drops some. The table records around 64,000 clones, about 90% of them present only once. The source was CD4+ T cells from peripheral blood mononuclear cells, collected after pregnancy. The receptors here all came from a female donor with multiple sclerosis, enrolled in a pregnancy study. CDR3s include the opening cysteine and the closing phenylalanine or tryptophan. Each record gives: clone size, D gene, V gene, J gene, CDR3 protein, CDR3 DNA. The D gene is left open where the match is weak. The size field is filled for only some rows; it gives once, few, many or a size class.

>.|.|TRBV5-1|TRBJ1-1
CASSLVGDLNTEAFF
TGCGCCAGCAGCTTGGTAGGAGACTTAAACACTGAAGCTTTCTTT
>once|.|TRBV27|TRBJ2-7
CASSGAVLSYEQYF
TGTGCCAGCAGTGGAGCGGTACTCTCCTACGAGCAGTACTTC
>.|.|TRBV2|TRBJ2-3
CASSESWSADTQYF
TGTGCCAGCAGTGAGTCCTGGAGCGCAGATACGCAGTATTTT
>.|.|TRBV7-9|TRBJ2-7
CASSLSELGGSYEQYF
TGTGCCAGCAGCTTAAGTGAACTCGGGGGTTCCTACGAGCAGTACTTC
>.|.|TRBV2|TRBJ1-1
CASSEAQGAEAFF
TGTGCCAGCAGTGAAGCACAGGGAGCTGAAGCTTTCTTT
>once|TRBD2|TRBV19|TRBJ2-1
CASHPPWSSGSYNEQFF
TGTGCCAGTCATCCCCCGTGGAGTAGCGGGTCCTACAATGAGCAGTTCTTC
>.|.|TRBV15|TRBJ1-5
CATSRGLANQPQHF
TGTGCCACCAGCAGAGGACTCGCAAATCAGCCCCAGCATTTT
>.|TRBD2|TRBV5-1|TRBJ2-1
CASSLATPGTSSYNEQFF
TGCGCCAGCAGCTTGGCTACTCCCGGGACTAGCTCCTACAATGAGCAGTTCTTC
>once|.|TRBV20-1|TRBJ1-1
CSAINTEAFF
TGCAGTGCTATAAACACTGAAGCTTTCTTT
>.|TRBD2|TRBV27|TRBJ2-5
CASTSTLASGREIGTETQYF
TGTGCCAGCACCTCCACCCTGGCTAGCGGGAGGGAGATAGGCACGGAGACCCAGTACTTC
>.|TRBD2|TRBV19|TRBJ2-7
CASGPGGEQYF
TGTGCCAGTGGCCCGGGGGGCGAGCAGTACTTC
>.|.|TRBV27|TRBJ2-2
CASRGLPSTGELFF
TGTGCCAGCCGAGGACTCCCCAGCACCGGGGAGCTGTTTTTT
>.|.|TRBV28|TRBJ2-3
CASSSAALGAADTQYF
TGTGCCAGCAGTAGCGCCGCGCTCGGTGCGGCAGATACGCAGTATTTT
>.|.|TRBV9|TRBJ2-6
CASSPSGAGLTSGANVLTF
TGTGCCAGCAGCCCCTCTGGGGCAGGGCTCACCTCTGGGGCCAACGTCCTGACTTTC
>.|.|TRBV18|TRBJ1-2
CASSPPVANYGYTF
TGTGCCAGCTCACCACCTGTCGCTAACTATGGCTACACCTTC
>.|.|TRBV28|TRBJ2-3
CASSLAGRASQYF
TGTGCCAGCAGTTTGGCAGGGCGCGCCTCGCAGTATTTT
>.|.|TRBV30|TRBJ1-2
CAWSPTGNYGYTF
TGTGCCTGGAGTCCGACAGGCAACTATGGCTACACCTTC
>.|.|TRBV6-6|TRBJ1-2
CASSKSPEVYGYTF
TGTGCCAGCAGCAAGTCGCCGGAGGTCTATGGCTACACCTTC
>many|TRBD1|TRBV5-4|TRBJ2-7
CASRMFGQGYEQYF
TGTGCCAGCAGAATGTTCGGACAGGGCTACGAGCAGTACTTC
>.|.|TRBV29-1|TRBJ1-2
CSDQGGVGYTF
TGCAGCGACCAAGGGGGGGTCGGCTACACCTTC
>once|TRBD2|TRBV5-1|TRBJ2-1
CASSASGGGSYNEQFF
TGCGCCAGCAGCGCTAGCGGGGGGGGCTCCTACAATGAGCAGTTCTTC
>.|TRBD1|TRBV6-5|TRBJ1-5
CASSPDRGNQPQHF
TGTGCCAGCAGTCCGGACAGGGGCAATCAGCCCCAGCATTTT